The 32 T cell receptor beta chains below come from one sample, sequenced in a study of cytomegalovirus exposure and HLA in healthy donors. The study ran its PCR with 60 Vbeta and 13 Jbeta primers. Only in-frame clones appear in the TCRdb table, and some are missing; sequencing was by immunoSEQ multiplex PCR. Among roughly 120,000 clones listed, 70% to 80% were seen once. Input material: PBMCs. These receptors originate from a woman aged 50 to 65 in good health and CMV-seropositive.

This clone was detected only a few times. J is TRBJ1-1 and V is TRBV5-1, with D unclear. The CDR3 covers 15 residues. V was shortened by 0 bases and J by 0 bases, with 9 bases between the two germline ends. CDR1 and CDR2 (germline): SGHRS, YFSETQ. CDR3 residues: CASSLGQALNTEAFF. The CDR3 DNA follows: TGCGCCAGCAGCTTGGGGCAGGCTTTGAACACTGAAGCTTTCTTT.

The chain recombines TRBV30 with TRBJ1-6; D not resolved. Germline loops: CDR1 GTSNPN, CDR2 SVGIG (reference sequence). V lost 5 bases and J lost 13, with 9 bases in between. This CDR3 is built from 10 residues. The CDR3: CAWGPPPLHF. The CDR3 DNA reads TGTGCCTGGGGGCCCCCGCCCCTCCACTTT. The whole variable domain, remainder taken from reference TRBV30 and TRBJ1-6, is SQTIHQWPATLVQPVGSPLSLECTVEGTSNPNLYWYRQAAGRGLQLLFYSVGIGQISSEVPQNLSASRPQDRQFILSSKKLLLSDSGFYLCAWGPPPLHFGNGTRLTVT.

The chain combines TRBV5-1 with TRBJ2-1; D might be TRBD1 (6 bases). This CDR3 comprises 15 residues. Trimming pared 0 bases from V and 3 bases from J, leaving 10 bases between. Germline CDR1 is SGHRS and CDR2 is YFSETQ. DNA of the CDR3: TGCGCCAGCAGCTTGGACAGGGCGAGCTACAATGAGCAGTTCTTC. Residues: CASSLDRASYNEQFF.

The table lists this clone with a few counts. CDR3 amino acids: CASSAGQKTTNEKLFF. The CDR3 DNA reads TGTGCCAGCAGCGCAGGACAGAAAACAACTAATGAAAAACTGTTTTTT. V is TRBV9 and J is TRBJ1-4; perhaps TRBD1 as D (6 bases). The CDR3 has 16 amino acids. V lost 3 bases to trimming and J lost 0 bases, with 12 bases between them. Germline CDR1 SGDLS, CDR2 YYNGEE.

V is TRBV7-2 and J is TRBJ1-1; 8 bases are a match to TRBD1. The ends lost 1 base at V and 4 bases at J; junction bases unmatched: 5. CDR3 length: 15 residues. The germline V gene has CDR1 SGHTA and CDR2 FQGNSA. The CDR3 nucleotides read TGTGCCAGCAGCTTAGAAGGGACAGGTGGCACTGAAGCTTTCTTT. Translated: CASSLEGTGGTEAFF.

The chain combines TRBV7-2 with TRBJ1-1; possible D gene TRBD1, 5 bases. CDR1 and CDR2 (germline): SGHTA, FQGNSA. The CDR3 runs to 13 residues. Trimming removed 1 base at V and 7 bases at J, with 10 bases between. CDR3 loop: CASSLGQLDEAFF. For the CDR3, the DNA is TGTGCCAGCAGCTTAGGACAGTTAGATGAAGCTTTCTTT.

The chain employs TRBV30 and TRBJ2-1; 14 bases match TRBD2. The V and J ends lost 3 bases and 10 bases, in that order; junction bases with no gene match: 2. CDR1 and CDR2 from the germline V gene are GTSNPN and SVGIG (reference sequence). The CDR3 sequence is 13 residues long. The CDR3 spells CAWRWTSGGEQFF. The CDR3 bases are TGTGCCTGGAGGTGGACTAGCGGGGGGGAGCAGTTCTTC.

The chain employs TRBV5-6 and TRBJ2-7; the match to TRBD1 covers 8 bases. The CDR3 is 15 amino acids. The ends lost 5 bases at V and 4 bases at J; junction bases unmatched: 11. CDR1 and CDR2 from the germline V gene are SGHDT and YYEEEE. CDR3 bases: TGTGCCAGCAGACCCAGGACAGGGACGGATTACGAGCAGTACTTC. This sequence encodes CASRPRTGTDYEQYF. Based on the CDR3 plus reference TRBV5-6 and TRBJ2-7, the full variable domain is DAGVTQSPTHLIKTRGQQVTLRCSPKSGHDTVSWYQQALGQGPQFIFQYYEEEERQRGNFPDRFSGHQFPNYSSELNVNALLLGDSALYLCASRPRTGTDYEQYFGPGTRLTVT.

This clone was observed a handful of times. The V call is TRBV28, the J call TRBJ2-7; D perhaps matches TRBD2 (5 bases). CDR3 size: 13 residues. Germline V gene data show CDR1 as MDHEN and CDR2 as SYDVKM. Trimming pared 6 bases from V and 0 bases from J, leaving 9 bases between. The CDR3 DNA sequence: TGTGCCAGCAGCACGGGGAGCTCCTACGAGCAGTACTTC. Translated, it gives CASSTGSSYEQYF.

A note on this clone: Other DNA variants within this sample encode the same CDR3. The chain has TRBV5-1 and TRBJ2-1; 9 bases fit TRBD2. CDR1 and CDR2 from the germline V gene are SGHRS and YFSETQ. The CDR3 is made up of 14 amino acids. Germline trimming cut 5 bases from V and 1 base from J; bases unmatched to any gene: 1. Here the CDR3 DNA reads TGCGCCAGCAGTAGCGGGGGATCCTACAATGAGCAGTTCTTC. As protein: CASSSGGSYNEQFF.

This clone was recorded a few times. J is TRBJ2-7 and V is TRBV5-1; 10 nucleotides line up with TRBD2. V lost 0 bases to trimming and J lost 2 bases; unmatched junction nucleotides: 2. The CDR3 contains 15 residues. Germline CDR1 and CDR2: SGHRS and YFSETQ. The CDR3 region has the DNA TGCGCCAGCAGCTTGGACAGCGGGGGGGCCTACGAGCAGTACTTC. Amino acids: CASSLDSGGAYEQYF.

This chain joins TRBV4-3 and TRBJ1-1; 11 bases are shared with TRBD1. The V gene end was trimmed by 4 bases and the J gene end by 6 bases; junction bases not matched to a gene: 10. CDR1 and CDR2 from the germline V gene are LGHNA and YSLEER. The CDR3 totals 16 residues. The CDR3 loop reads CASSPSDRGLDAEAFF. CDR3 DNA sequence: TGCGCCAGCAGCCCCTCGGACAGGGGGCTTGATGCTGAAGCTTTCTTT.

V usage is TRBV2 and J usage is TRBJ2-1, with D hard to call. The CDR3 has 14 amino acids. The ends were cut back, 4 bases at V and 3 bases at J, with 10 bases in the middle. Germline V gene sequence: CDR1 SNHLY, CDR2 FYNNEI. CDR3 amino acids: CASSAIENYNEQFF. The CDR3 DNA reads TGTGCCAGCAGTGCGATAGAAAACTACAATGAGCAGTTCTTC.

This clone was recorded once. This chain uses TRBV9 with TRBJ1-5; 10 nucleotides line up with TRBD1. After removal of 7 bases from V and 7 bases from J, the junction contained 8 bases not matched to a gene. Germline V gives CDR1 SGDLS, CDR2 YYNGEE. The CDR3 totals 14 residues. CDR3: CASAGTGVDQPQHF. In nucleotides, the CDR3 is TGTGCCAGCGCCGGGACAGGGGTGGACCAGCCCCAGCATTTT.

The rearrangement uses TRBV5-1 and TRBJ2-1, with D possibly TRBD2 on 5 matching bases. V was pared by 0 bases and J by 5 bases, with 9 bases between. The CDR3 has 14 amino acids. The V gene's germline CDR1 is SGHRS and CDR2 YFSETQ. CDR3 sequence: CASSLGLAHNEQFF. CDR3 nucleotides: TGCGCCAGCAGCTTGGGCCTAGCCCACAATGAGCAGTTCTTC.

This clone was observed a handful of times. The chain combines TRBV19 with TRBJ1-5; D is undetermined. V shed 1 base and J shed 0 bases, with 10 bases lying between them. CDR1 and CDR2 (germline): LNHDA, SQIVND (reference sequence). This CDR3 region has 16 residues. CDR3 DNA: TGTGCCAGTAGTATAGGTTTAGCCTTTAGCAATCAGCCCCAGCATTTT. Its translation is CASSIGLAFSNQPQHF.

This CDR3 is CASSSTGDTGELFF. DNA of the CDR3: TGTGCCAGCAGCTCGACAGGGGACACCGGGGAGCTGTTTTTT. The chain combines TRBV7-8 with TRBJ2-2; 8 bases map to TRBD1. Trimming removed 4 bases from V and 3 bases from J; junction bases left unmatched: 1. Germline CDR1 reads SGHVS; CDR2 reads FQNEAQ. The CDR3 runs 14 residues. The variable domain in full, with the rest retrieved from reference TRBV7-8 and TRBJ2-2, is GAGVSQSPRYKVAKRGQDVALRCDPISGHVSLFWYQQALGQGPEFLTYFQNEAQLDKSGLPSDRFFAERPEGSVSTLKIQRTQQEDSAVYLCASSSTGDTGELFFGEGSRLTVL.

The rearrangement links TRBV4-2 to TRBJ2-5, with D possibly being TRBD2 (5 bases). This CDR3 spans 15 amino acids. The V end lost 0 bases, the J end lost 7 bases, and 15 bases lay between the germline ends. The germline V gene has CDR1 LGHNA and CDR2 YNFKEQ. DNA for the CDR3: TGTGCCAGCAGCCAAGAGGCGGGCACGACGGGGACCCAGTACTTC. Protein product: CASSQEAGTTGTQYF.

The J gene is TRBJ1-3, the V gene TRBV30; the match to TRBD1 covers 8 bases. Trimming cost V 1 base and J 7 bases; bases outside gene matches: 6. The CDR3 covers 14 residues. The germline CDR1 and CDR2 sequences are GTSNPN and SVGIG (reference sequence). CDR3 amino acids: CAWSADREGNTIYF. CDR3 nucleotide sequence: TGTGCCTGGAGTGCGGACAGGGAAGGGAACACCATATATTTT. Full variable domain (outside the CDR3, taken from reference TRBV30 and TRBJ1-3): SQTIHQWPATLVQPVGSPLSLECTVEGTSNPNLYWYRQAAGRGLQLLFYSVGIGQISSEVPQNLSASRPQDRQFILSSKKLLLSDSGFYLCAWSADREGNTIYFGEGSWLTVV.

This sequence joins TRBV27 and TRBJ1-1; TRBD1 agrees at 7 bases. CDR3 length: 15 residues. The trim removed 5 bases at V and 4 bases at J, leaving 10 bases unmatched. CDR1 is MNHEY, CDR2 SMNVEV, per germline (reference sequence). The CDR3 loop reads CASSPQTGTVTEAFF. The CDR3, as DNA: TGTGCCAGCAGTCCGCAGACAGGGACGGTCACTGAAGCTTTCTTT.

On this clone: A much more abundant neighbour one base away suggests this may be a read error. For the CDR3, the DNA is TGTGCCAGCAGGGCTAGCGGGGGCCAAGAGACCCAGTACTTC. Protein: CASRASGGQETQYF. The chain uses TRBV2 and TRBJ2-5, with TRBD2 identical over 10 bases. This CDR3 has 14 amino acids. From germline, CDR1 is SNHLY and CDR2 FYNNEI. The ends lost 6 bases at V and 1 base at J; junction bases unmatched: 2.

This clone was detected only a few times. The chain has TRBV6-1 and TRBJ2-5, with D perhaps matching TRBD1 (5 bases). The CDR3 has 13 amino acids. Between the trimmed V and J ends, which lost 11 bases and 4 bases, there was a span of 17 bases. CDR1 is MNHNS, CDR2 SASEGT, per germline. The CDR3: CAGAPGFGETQYF. The CDR3 DNA is TGTGCCGGGGCGCCAGGGTTTGGAGAGACCCAGTACTTC.

The chain recombines TRBV7-9 with TRBJ2-5, with D possibly matching TRBD1 (5 bases). Deletions cut 5 bases from V and 7 bases from J, with 17 bases between. Germline V gives CDR1 SEHNR, CDR2 FQNEAQ (reference sequence). This CDR3 contains 14 residues. The CDR3 reads CASSVSSGSRTQYF. The CDR3 DNA follows: TGTGCCAGCAGCGTATCTTCAGGGTCGCGGACCCAGTACTTC.

The chain joins TRBV2 to TRBJ2-1; 9 nucleotides line up with TRBD1. The length of the CDR3 is 14 residues. Germline V gives CDR1 SNHLY, CDR2 FYNNEI. Trimming at V came to 4 bases and at J to 5 bases, leaving 3 bases not matched to a gene. CDR3 nucleotides: TGTGCCAGCAGTGGGGACAGGGACCACAATGAGCAGTTCTTC. It encodes CASSGDRDHNEQFF.

The genes are TRBV4-3 and TRBJ2-6; D not resolved. Trimming took 4 bases from V and 2 from J, leaving 6 bases between them. The CDR3 is made up of 14 amino acids. CDR1 is LGHNA and CDR2 is YSLEER in the germline V gene. This chain's CDR3 is CASSPTAGANVLTF. CDR3 coding DNA: TGCGCCAGCAGCCCTACAGCTGGGGCCAACGTCCTGACTTTC.

This clone was seen only a few times. This chain uses TRBV29-1 with TRBJ2-7, with D tentatively TRBD2 (6 bases). Germline values: CDR1 SQVTM, CDR2 ANQGSEA. V shed 3 bases and J shed 4 bases, with 16 bases lying between them. The CDR3 extends over 14 amino acids. CDR3 protein: CSVDIGGVKYEQYF. For the CDR3, the DNA is TGCAGCGTTGACATCGGAGGGGTAAAGTACGAGCAGTACTTC.

The J gene is TRBJ2-7, the V gene TRBV4-1; 8 bases align to TRBD1. There are 17 residues in the CDR3. The germline V gene has CDR1 MGHRA and CDR2 YSYEKL. J lost 7 bases, V lost 0 bases, and 14 bases had no gene match. The CDR3 coding sequence is TGCGCCAGCAGCCAAGAAGGGTCGGGCAGGGGGCCCTGGGAGCAGTACTTC. Protein: CASSQEGSGRGPWEQYF.

The chain carries TRBV10-2 and TRBJ1-2; 7 nucleotides line up with TRBD1. CDR1 and CDR2 (germline): WSHSY, SAAADI. Trimming removed 0 bases from V and 1 base from J; junction bases left unmatched: 5. The CDR3 loop spans 16 amino acids. The CDR3 DNA is TGCGCCAGCAGTGAGTCCCGGGACAGTCATAACTATGGCTACACCTTC. Its protein is CASSESRDSHNYGYTF.

The gene calls are TRBV5-4 and TRBJ2-5, with TRBD2 matching 9 bases. The CDR3 is 16 amino acids. In germline, CDR1 is SGHNT, CDR2 YYREEE (reference sequence). The V segment lost 0 bases and the J segment 4 bases; nucleotides outside the gene matches: 7. The CDR3 here is CASSLGGGGARETQYF. The DNA of the CDR3 is TGTGCCAGCAGCTTGGGGGGCGGGGGGGCGCGAGAGACCCAGTACTTC.

This rearrangement joins TRBV29-1 to TRBJ2-7; unclear D gene. Deletions cut 4 bases from V and 2 bases from J, with 6 bases between. CDR3 length equals 11 residues. In germline, CDR1 is SQVTM, CDR2 ANQGSEA. This CDR3 reads CSVVDTYEQYF. The DNA for the CDR3 is TGCAGCGTTGTAGACACCTACGAGCAGTACTTC.

The chain carries TRBV10-3 and TRBJ1-4; D is undetermined. The CDR3 extends over 14 amino acids. In germline, CDR1 is ENHRY, CDR2 SYGVKD. Trimming took off 4 bases at V and 8 bases at J, with 14 bases between the two ends. The CDR3 DNA reads as TGTGCCATCAGTGGGAGTTCGGGAGAGGAAAAACTGTTTTTT. Translating gives CAISGSSGEEKLFF.

The chain employs TRBV6-1 and TRBJ2-3, with D perhaps matching TRBD2 (5 bases). The CDR3 is made up of 13 amino acids. CDR1 MNHNS and CDR2 SASEGT come from the germline V gene. V lost 4 bases and J lost 3, with 8 bases in between. CDR3 residues: CASSGRETDTQYF. Written as DNA, the CDR3 is TGTGCCAGCAGTGGAAGGGAGACAGATACGCAGTATTTT.